The sample holds many counts of the clone carrying this TCR beta chain. Its antigen is unidentified. Germline CDR1 reads SEHNR; CDR2 reads FQNEAQ (reference sequence). This CDR3 has 15 amino acids. Trimming left V 6 bases short and J 7 bases short, with 22 bases between. The data were obtained in a study of T cells in Graves' hyperthyroidism and ophthalmopathy. Study results and caveats: A median approximately 6.5 months before onset, the model predicted ophthalmopathy. Ophthalmopathy was distinguished from stable hyperthyroidism by 13 V-J signatures. Most thyroid clonotypes that were expanded above 0.001 also turned up in blood.

This blood was taken when hyperthyroidism was first diagnosed, before any ophthalmopathy symptoms existed. RNA transcripts gave rise to amplified TCR beta CDR3 regions. During a first-round RT-PCR of the TCR CDR3, the HTBI primer set was used. TCRdb itself ran the multiplex PCR reads through MiXCR, one entry per CDR3 protein. The sample carries some 250,000 distinct CDR3 sequences, roughly 15% recorded once. Sequenced sample: blood. The sequence was obtained from a woman between 40 and 50 years old with Graves' hyperthyroidism that later progressed to Graves' ophthalmopathy. V gene TRBV7-9 combines with J gene TRBJ2-7; TRBD1 might be the D (5 bases). For the CDR3, the DNA is TGTGCCAGCAGGGGGCTTGGAGCCCCAGATTGGGAGCAGTACTTC. This gives the protein CASRGLGAPDWEQYF.